These T cell receptor beta chains were read from a single sample in a study of T-cell reconstitution after alpha-beta-depleted transplantation in children. From the PCR reads, TCRdb called clonotypes with MiXCR, one entry per CDR3 protein. The table lists over 450,000 distinct CDR3 sequences, roughly a tenth of them singletons. This specimen was PBMCs, taken before TCRalphabeta/CD19-depleted stem cell transplant. Receptor source: a child younger than 10 with inherited bone marrow failure, due to receive a stem cell transplant. Each CDR3 is given with its conserved first and last residue. D genes are given only for firm matches. Part of the rows lack a size; the others show once, few, many or a class for expanded clones.

- - TRBJ1-4 TRBV20-1 CSAPTGVEKLFF TGCAGTGCTCCCACCGGGGTCGAAAAACTGTTTTTT
- few TRBJ2-7 TRBV7-2 CASSYSGREQYF TGTGCCAGCAGTTACAGCGGGCGCGAGCAGTACTTC
TRBD2 many TRBJ2-2 TRBV5-1 CASSLGLAANTGELFF TGCGCCAGCAGCTTGGGGCTAGCGGCGAACACCGGGGAGCTGTTTTTT
- many TRBJ2-7 TRBV5-1 CASSLVLAGARRYEQYF TGCGCCAGCAGCTTGGTTCTAGCAGGAGCCCGGCGCTACGAGCAGTACTTC
- few TRBJ2-4 TRBV3-1 CACSQGRVFHRVAKNIQYF TGTGCCTGCAGCCAAGGGCGGGTTTTTCACAGAGTAGCCAAAAACATTCAGTACTTC
- many TRBJ1-2 TRBV7-6 CASSLDPGRGGYTF TGTGCCAGCAGCTTAGATCCGGGGCGGGGTGGCTACACCTTC
- many TRBJ1-4 TRBV12-3/TRBV12-4 CASSPGLLQYNEKLFF TGTGCCAGCAGTCCCGGACTGCTGCAGTATAATGAAAAACTGTTTTTT
TRBD2 many TRBJ2-1 TRBV20-1 CSARDSGLVIDEQFF TGCAGTGCTAGAGATTCGGGACTAGTTATCGATGAGCAGTTCTTC
TRBD1 many TRBJ2-7 TRBV12-3/TRBV12-4 CASRKQGASYEQYF TGTGCCAGCAGAAAACAGGGGGCCTCCTACGAGCAGTACTTC
- - TRBJ2-6 TRBV6-2/TRBV6-3 CASSFVAGANVLTF TGTGCCAGCAGTTTTGTTGCTGGGGCCAACGTCCTGACTTTC
- many TRBJ2-2 TRBV2 CARRAGFTGELFF TGTGCCAGGAGGGCGGGGTTCACCGGGGAGCTGTTTTTT
TRBD1 - TRBJ2-7 TRBV6-2/TRBV6-3 CASSYGAWDRGPYEQYF TGTGCCAGCAGTTACGGTGCGTGGGACAGGGGGCCTTACGAGCAGTACTTC
- few TRBJ2-3 TRBV9 CASSVQWTSTDTQYF TGTGCCAGCAGCGTACAGTGGACTAGCACAGATACGCAGTATTTT
TRBD1 many TRBJ1-3 TRBV27 CASSRGQTGNTIYF TGTGCCAGCAGTAGGGGACAGACTGGAAACACCATATATTTT
TRBD2 few TRBJ2-1 TRBV7-8 CASSLRTSRQNYNEQFF TGTGCCAGCAGCTTACGGACTAGCAGACAAAACTACAATGAGCAGTTCTTC
- many TRBJ1-5 TRBV5-1 CASSLGWGGNQPQHF TGCGCCAGCAGCCTGGGCTGGGGGGGAAATCAGCCCCAGCATTTT
- few TRBJ1-1 TRBV4-1 CASSQEFNTEAFF TGCGCCAGCAGCCAAGAATTTAACACTGAAGCTTTCTTT
TRBD2 many TRBJ2-7 TRBV10-3 CAISGTSGYYEQYF TGTGCCATCAGTGGGACTAGCGGGTACTACGAGCAGTACTTC
TRBD2 - TRBJ2-1 TRBV30 CAWSPKYSGRGNEQFF TGTGCCTGGAGTCCCAAGTATAGCGGGAGAGGAAATGAGCAGTTCTTC
TRBD1 many TRBJ1-1 TRBV3-1 CASSQDQRGPEAFF TGTGCCAGCAGCCAAGATCAGAGGGGGCCTGAAGCTTTCTTT
- - TRBJ2-1 TRBV19 CASSISSHPMYEQFF TGTGCCAGTAGTATCTCGTCCCACCCTATGTATGAGCAGTTCTTC
- - TRBJ2-7 TRBV28 CASSPDPGGEQYF TGTGCCAGCAGTCCCGATCCCGGGGGCGAGCAGTACTTC
- many TRBJ2-5 TRBV2 CASVAGGAGETQYF TGTGCCAGCGTAGCTGGGGGCGCGGGAGAGACCCAGTACTTC
- many TRBJ1-4 TRBV13 CASSLGTNEKLFF TGTGCCAGCAGCTTGGGAACTAATGAAAAACTGTTTTTT
- many TRBJ1-6 TRBV20-1 CSASTDYNSPLHF TGCAGTGCTAGCACCGACTATAATTCACCCCTCCACTTT
- many TRBJ2-1 TRBV6-2/TRBV6-3 CASSSSLTGLYEQFF TGTGCCAGCAGTTCCTCTTTGACGGGGTTATATGAGCAGTTCTTC
- - TRBJ2-7 TRBV10-3 CAISESHYEQYF TGTGCCATCAGTGAGTCGCACTACGAGCAGTACTTC
TRBD2 many TRBJ2-3 TRBV29-1 CSVAPPGLAYADTQYF TGCAGCGTGGCCCCCCCGGGACTAGCGTACGCAGATACGCAGTATTTT
- few TRBJ2-7 TRBV4-1 CASSQGLAPTYEQYF TGCGCCAGCAGCCAAGGGCTAGCCCCCACCTACGAGCAGTACTTC
TRBD1 few TRBJ2-1 TRBV12-3/TRBV12-4 CASSYRQGNNNEQFF TGTGCCAGCAGTTATCGACAGGGCAACAACAATGAGCAGTTCTTC
TRBD1 many TRBJ1-2 TRBV7-9 CASSHGQGSDGYTF TGTGCCAGCAGCCACGGACAGGGCTCGGATGGCTACACCTTC
TRBD2 few TRBJ2-1 TRBV4-3 CASSQDRELAGVNEQFF TGCGCCAGCAGCCAAGATAGGGAACTAGCGGGAGTTAATGAGCAGTTCTTC
- few TRBJ2-7 TRBV27 CASSLASGFPPGEQYF TGTGCCAGCAGTTTAGCGTCGGGCTTTCCCCCTGGCGAGCAGTACTTC
- few TRBJ2-4 TRBV12-3/TRBV12-4 CASSPRGSAAKNIQYF TGTGCCAGCAGTCCCCGGGGGTCGGCTGCCAAAAACATTCAGTACTTC
- - TRBJ1-2 TRBV5-6 CASHTAVGTPYGYTF TGTGCCAGCCACACCGCCGTAGGGACTCCCTATGGCTACACCTTC
TRBD2 few TRBJ2-3 TRBV5-1 CASSLLTSGRVSTDTQYF TGCGCCAGCAGCTTGTTGACTAGCGGGAGGGTCAGCACAGATACGCAGTATTTT
- many TRBJ2-7 TRBV5-1 CASSRTPGSDEQYF TGCGCCAGCAGCCGGACCCCAGGGAGCGACGAGCAGTACTTC
TRBD2 many TRBJ2-1 TRBV27 CASSYLLAGGPYEQFF TGTGCCAGCAGTTATCTACTAGCGGGAGGGCCTTATGAGCAGTTCTTC
- many TRBJ2-5 TRBV27 CASSRIRGQETQYF TGTGCCAGCAGTCGGATCAGGGGACAAGAGACCCAGTACTTC
TRBD2 many TRBJ2-1 TRBV28 CASSLGLAGGNNEQFF TGTGCCAGCAGTTTGGGACTAGCGGGAGGGAACAATGAGCAGTTCTTC
- many TRBJ1-2 TRBV6-1 CASSLVQGGTSGYTF TGTGCCAGCAGTCTAGTCCAGGGCGGAACCTCTGGCTACACCTTC
- - TRBJ2-3 TRBV5-5 CASSLRQRTDTQYF TGTGCCAGCAGCTTGAGGCAGCGCACAGATACGCAGTATTTT
TRBD1 many TRBJ1-2 TRBV19 CASSPRQGYGYTF TGTGCCAGTAGTCCCCGACAGGGCTATGGCTACACCTTC
- - TRBJ2-1 TRBV11-1 CASSPSGTPHFRYNEQFF TGTGCCAGCAGCCCCTCCGGGACTCCCCATTTTCGGTACAATGAGCAGTTCTTC
- few TRBJ1-4 TRBV6-5 CASSYSSGEKNEKLFF TGTGCCAGCAGTTACTCGTCCGGGGAGAAAAATGAAAAACTGTTTTTT
TRBD1 few TRBJ2-7 TRBV6-5 CASTLLLTEWTGGYEQYF TGTGCCAGCACTCTACTTCTTACCGAGTGGACAGGGGGCTACGAGCAGTACTTC
- - TRBJ2-7 TRBV13 CASSHNLGTDEQYF TGTGCCAGCAGCCATAATCTGGGCACCGACGAGCAGTACTTC
- many TRBJ1-1 TRBV4-3 CASSQTPTYEAFF TGCGCCAGCAGCCAAACCCCGACATATGAAGCTTTCTTT